This TCR beta chain was retrieved from a study of T-cell memory formation after mild COVID-19 (dated by TCRdb to about 2021). Turning to the overall study: TCR sequence clusters from the two donors were found to be largely donor specific. In a couple of donors, T-cell clones that expanded and contracted after mild COVID-19 were followed by sequencing TCRalpha and TCRbeta repertoires longitudinally. Two young, previously healthy adult volunteers made up the cohort, one male and one female. What the study reported, not specific to this receptor: Contracting CD4+ clones turned up mainly in the CM and EM memory subsets, whereas EMRA was where CD8+ clones were enriched. Balanced CD4/CD8 phenotypes were observed for clones contracting from day 15 to 85, whereas a bias towards CD4+ was observed for a second wave of clones expanding from day 15 to 37. SARS-CoV-2 specificity of the second-wave clones peaking on day 37 was not confirmed. The study covered only a couple of mild cases, and larger cohorts including severe cases with pre-infection samples were considered necessary. Some responding clones were found in pre-infection memory, which suggests that pre-existing cross-reactive memory T cells took part in the SARS-CoV-2 response.

Note on this clonotype: It has no known antigen specificity. No base quality information exists; no much larger clone differs at one position.

Ficoll-Paque density gradient centrifugation was used to isolate PBMCs. Sequences SGHTA (CDR1) and FQGNSA (CDR2) are obtained from the germline V gene. The CDR3 goes from the cysteine to the phenylalanine over 15 residues. CDR3 DNA only is kept here, 45 bases in frame from base 1. V is pared back by 5 bases and J by 4 bases, with 15 bases lying between the germline termini. This sample was sequenced with an Illumina NovaSeq 6000. TCRalpha and TCRbeta cDNA libraries were constructed by 5'RACE with constant-segment primers, with sample barcodes and unique molecular identifiers being introduced. RNA was extracted from every sample with Trizol reagent. Library amplification was performed in two PCR steps, and a second sample barcode and Illumina TruSeq adapters were introduced in the second step. The libraries were sequenced on an Illumina NovaSeq using 2 x 150 bp paired-end reads. For the original study's pipeline: Reads were demultiplexed and collapsed into UMI-guided consensus sequences with migec v1.2.7. Using mixcr v2.1.11, UMI consensuses were aligned to TRA and TRB V and J templates and then assembled into clonotypes. A clonotype was counted as expanded or contracted only when both edgeR and NoisET called the clonotype significant, with the noise models trained on biological replicates. For edgeR calls, the thresholds were a false discovery rate-adjusted p below 0.01 and a log2 fold-change of 1. PCA with hierarchical clustering of max-normalized trajectories of the 1000 most abundant clonotypes was used as exploratory dynamics analysis. Separately sequenced CD4+ and CD8+ repertoires were used to assign the CD4 or CD8 phenotype of responding clones. The public reads were run again by TCRdb, first through fastp at Q25 and then through MiXCR, and only productive beta chains were kept. Rows are combined by CDR3 protein, so each entry shows the most common genes and DNA. The V and J calls come from TCRdb's annotation, not from the publication. In all, the sample holds around 320,000 distinct CDR3 sequences, and roughly an eighth of those were seen once. The top ten hold approximately 22% of the sample.

The sequence derives from a young man who had mild COVID-19 (a few samples of this study predate the infection). The sample titles of this study are shuffled in the database, so cell type and time point are left out; the donor was told from shared clones. The rearranged chain carries TRBV7-2 and TRBJ1-5; perhaps TRBD1 is the D gene, with 6 bases matching. What was sequenced was PBMCs or a T cell subset sorted from them (not recorded which). CDR3 sequence: CASSVERGRNQPQHF. The nucleotides are TGTGCCAGCAGCGTAGAACGGGGGCGTAATCAGCCCCAGCATTTT. The CDR3, completed at both ends by the reference TRBV7-2 and TRBJ1-5 genes, gives the full variable domain GAGVSQSPSNKVTEKGKDVELRCDPISGHTALYWYRQSLGQGLEFLIYFQGNSAPDKSGLPSDRFSAERTGGSVSTLTIQRTQQEDSAVYLCASSVERGRNQPQHFGDGTRLSIL.